Listed below are T cell receptor beta chains from one sample, sequenced in a study of beta chain features in type 1 diabetes. Clones were sequenced by immunoSEQ multiplex PCR, and TCRdb holds only the in-frame ones, with some missing. The data show under 850,000 clones, around an eighth seen once. Sequenced input: naive CD4+ T cells from blood. The origin of the receptors is a man aged 18 to 30 with type 1 diabetes. Each CDR3 is given without its conserved first and last residue. The D gene is left open where the match is weak. Some rows have no size entry. The others give once, few or many, or a class for an expanded clone.

abundance	d_gene	v_gene	j_gene	CDR3aa
few	TRBD1	TRBV5-6	TRBJ2-1	ASSLADRDFGEQF
-	-	TRBV14	TRBJ2-7	ASSQSLTRDEQY
few	TRBD1	TRBV4-1	TRBJ2-1	ASSQGDRAYNEQF
-	-	TRBV7-3	TRBJ1-6	ASSLTGGGPNSPLH
few	TRBD1	TRBV5-4	TRBJ2-2	ASSSQGPNTGELF
-	TRBD1	TRBV6-6	TRBJ1-2	ASSLGQGRNYGYT
-	TRBD2	TRBV11-2	TRBJ2-1	ASSLNVASGSYNEQF
few	-	TRBV7-2	TRBJ1-2	ASSLGGSYGYT
-	-	TRBV29-1	TRBJ1-1	SVLPPVPNTEAF
few	-	TRBV7-9	TRBJ1-2	ASSLEPADNYGYT
few	TRBD1	TRBV5-1	TRBJ2-7	ASSLGRDRMAYEQY
few	-	TRBV25-1	TRBJ1-1	ASSPPGAPGTEAF
-	TRBD1	TRBV28	TRBJ1-5	ASSLYLGQGARQPQH
-	-	TRBV18	TRBJ1-1	ASSYEMNTEAF
-	-	TRBV6-6	TRBJ1-2	ASSLGYGTENYGYT
few	TRBD2	TRBV15	TRBJ2-3	ATSRDGSGGHTDTQY
few	-	TRBV30	TRBJ1-1	AWSYSLGAF
few	TRBD1	TRBV6-5	TRBJ1-2	ASRQGAGGYT
few	-	TRBV2	TRBJ2-5	ASSKRSETQY
-	-	TRBV9	TRBJ2-1	ASSAGTHGNEQF
-	-	TRBV14	TRBJ2-3	ASSQGYRVTDTQY
few	-	TRBV30	TRBJ1-6	AWGARPLH
few	-	TRBV7-8	TRBJ2-1	ASSSGGQAISNEQF
-	TRBD2	TRBV7-9	TRBJ2-3	ASSSRRTSGASSTDTQY
few	TRBD1	TRBV30	TRBJ1-4	AWSIPGQGNREKLF
few	-	TRBV25-1	TRBJ1-2	ASSETGPYGYT
-	TRBD1	TRBV10-3	TRBJ2-7	AISRPEVGGREQY
few	-	TRBV13	TRBJ2-3	ASSHSGDTQY
-	TRBD1	TRBV30	TRBJ2-5	AWGGTGGETQY
once	-	TRBV15	TRBJ1-5	ATSRDRGSNQPQH
-	TRBD1	TRBV7-9	TRBJ2-6	ASSPGTGMSGANVLT
-	-	TRBV15	TRBJ1-6	ATSSQSTPSSYNSPLH